The clone carrying this TCR beta chain was observed a few times. This sample was included in a study of sequential checkpoint blockade in melanoma. On the study more broadly: Each arm's sequence ended with maintenance nivolumab.

In germline, CDR1 is MGHRA, CDR2 YSYEKL. J lost 7 bases, V lost 0 bases, and 4 bases had no gene match. This CDR3 contains 15 residues. Treatment given: randomized to nivolumab then ipilimumab (arm A) or the reverse (arm B). Produced via immunoSEQ multiplex PCR; TCRdb's table is partial and in-frame only. Of about 19,000 clones in the sample, approximately 73% were seen once. This receptor was obtained from a human donor with melanoma. This chain joins TRBV4-1 and TRBJ1-4, with TRBD1 matching 8 bases. This material consisted of CD8+ T cells sorted from blood (inferred from file names), taken from a patient given nivolumab and ipilimumab in sequence. Here the CDR3 reads CASSQDTGGGEKLFF. The CDR3, as DNA: TGCGCCAGCAGCCAAGACACAGGGGGTGGTGAAAAACTGTTTTTT.